A selection of T cell receptor beta chains follows, all from one sample in a study of T cells after yellow fever vaccination. From the 5' RACE reads, TCRdb called clonotypes with MiXCR, one entry per CDR3 protein. The sample consists of nearly 350,000 distinct CDR3 sequences, about 8.3% of them appearing once. Sequences were derived from PBMCs, sampled 35 to 50 days after the first yellow fever vaccination. The source is a man between 18 and 35 years old who received the YFV17D yellow fever vaccine. CDR3s include the opening cysteine and the closing phenylalanine or tryptophan. A D gene is named only where the DNA matches it firmly. Some rows mark clone size as missing; the rest say once, few, many or name a class of expanded clone.

TRBJ2-1 | TRBV5-1 | TRBD2 | NA | TGCGCCAGCAGCCCCCTCGGGCGGGGGAGAAACAATGAGCAGTTCTTC | CASSPLGRGRNNEQFF
TRBJ1-6 | TRBV7-8 | NA | many | TGTGCCAGCATTAGAGGGAGCTCCTATAATTCACCCCTCCACTTT | CASIRGSSYNSPLHF
TRBJ1-6 | TRBV27 | NA | few | TGTGCCAGCAGTTTCCAGCCACCGAATTCACCCCTCCACTTT | CASSFQPPNSPLHF
TRBJ1-4 | TRBV29-1 | TRBD1 | NA | TGCAGCGCCGGGGACAGAAATGAAAAACTGTTTTTT | CSAGDRNEKLFF
TRBJ2-2 | TRBV19 | NA | few | TGTGCCAGTAGTATTGGTAGCAACACCGGGGAGCTGTTTTTT | CASSIGSNTGELFF
TRBJ2-2 | TRBV7-9 | NA | few | TGTGCCAGCAGCTTAAGACGGAGGAACGGGGACACCGGGGAGCTGTTTTTT | CASSLRRRNGDTGELFF
TRBJ2-7 | TRBV3-1 | NA | NA | TGTGCCAGCAGCCAAGTCGGGGTCCTCTACGAGCAGTACTTC | CASSQVGVLYEQYF
TRBJ2-4 | TRBV7-9 | TRBD1 | NA | TGTGCCAGCAGCTCAACGGGACAGGGGACCAAAAACATTCAGTACTTC | CASSSTGQGTKNIQYF
TRBJ2-7 | TRBV2 | NA | few | TGTGCCAGCAAGACTGAAGGGGTCTACGAGCAGTACTTC | CASKTEGVYEQYF
TRBJ1-1 | TRBV29-1 | TRBD1 | few | TGCAGCGTAAGCAGACAGGGGTGGAGCACTGAAGCTTTCTTT | CSVSRQGWSTEAFF
TRBJ1-2 | TRBV7-2 | NA | many | TGTGCCAGCAGCTTAGTCGCTACGGGGGGCTACACCTTC | CASSLVATGGYTF
TRBJ2-5 | TRBV24-1 | NA | NA | TGTGCCACCAGTGACCCAGGGTTTGGAGAGACCCAGTACTTC | CATSDPGFGETQYF
TRBJ1-2 | TRBV29-1 | NA | many | TGCAGCGTACCATCAGGGCTCAGCTATGGCTACACCTTC | CSVPSGLSYGYTF
TRBJ1-5 | TRBV2 | NA | few | TGTGCCAGCAGTGAGGCGGATCAGCCCCAGCATTTT | CASSEADQPQHF
TRBJ2-5 | TRBV5-1 | NA | NA | TGCGCCAGCAGCTTGGATTTCTCCTCGGGAGAGACCCAGTACTTC | CASSLDFSSGETQYF
TRBJ2-1 | TRBV6-2/TRBV6-3 | TRBD2 | NA | TGTGCCAGCAGTTCCCTCCCTCTAGCGGGGGGGGACAATGAGCAGTTCTTC | CASSSLPLAGGDNEQFF
TRBJ2-3 | TRBV12-3/TRBV12-4 | NA | many | TGTGCCAGCAGTTGGGTCACAGATACGCAGTATTTT | CASSWVTDTQYF
TRBJ2-3 | TRBV20-1 | TRBD1 | NA | TGCAGTAAGACAGGGCCCACAGATACGCAGTATTTT | CSKTGPTDTQYF
TRBJ1-1 | TRBV20-1 | NA | NA | TGCAGTGCTAGAGAAGCCTTTAGGGGTTTAAACACTGAAGCTTTCTTT | CSAREAFRGLNTEAFF
TRBJ2-4 | TRBV2 | NA | many | TGTGCCAGCGGGGTAGATTGGGGGACCAAAAACATTCAGTACTTC | CASGVDWGTKNIQYF
TRBJ1-6 | TRBV6-1 | TRBD1 | NA | TGTGCCAGCAGTCCGGGACAGGGGCAATCACCCCTCCACTTT | CASSPGQGQSPLHF
TRBJ1-6 | TRBV5-5 | NA | NA | TGTGCCAGCAGCTTGTTGGGCGGGAGCGGTAATTCACCCCTCCACTTT | CASSLLGGSGNSPLHF
TRBJ2-5 | TRBV19 | NA | few | TGTGCCAGTAGTATATTTGGGACAACCCCGGGGACCCAGTACTTC | CASSIFGTTPGTQYF
TRBJ2-3 | TRBV15 | NA | many | TGTGCCACCAGGGAAAGGGGTAGCGGCACAGATACGCAGTATTTT | CATRERGSGTDTQYF
TRBJ2-6 | TRBV19 | NA | many | TGTGCCAGTAGCGCACAGGTTCTGGGAGGGGCCAACGTCCTGACTTTC | CASSAQVLGGANVLTF
TRBJ2-7 | TRBV5-1 | TRBD1 | NA | TGCGCCAGCAGGAGCGGGACAGGGGGATCCGAGCAGTACTTC | CASRSGTGGSEQYF
TRBJ2-7 | TRBV27 | NA | NA | TGTGCCAGCAGGGCTAATTCAGGGATCGAGCAGTACTTC | CASRANSGIEQYF
TRBJ1-1 | TRBV7-2 | NA | NA | TGTGCCAGCAGCTTAGGTTGGGCTGGGAACACTGAAGCTTTCTTT | CASSLGWAGNTEAFF
TRBJ1-4 | TRBV4-1 | NA | few | TGCGCCAGCAGCAGCCGGACAGTTTCGCATAATGAAAAACTGTTTTTT | CASSSRTVSHNEKLFF
TRBJ2-6 | TRBV20-1 | NA | few | TGCAGTGCCCCGCCCTACTCTGGGGCCAACGTCCTGACTTTC | CSAPPYSGANVLTF
TRBJ1-1 | TRBV10-3 | NA | few | TGTGCCATCAGTGACAGGAGGACTGAAGCTTTCTTT | CAISDRRTEAFF
TRBJ2-1 | TRBV7-2 | TRBD2 | many | TGTGCCAGCAGCTTAGTATCGGGGGGGCCGAATGAGCAGTTCTTC | CASSLVSGGPNEQFF
TRBJ2-5 | TRBV7-3 | TRBD1 | NA | TGTGCCAGCAGTCGAAACCCGGGACAGGGGATGGAGACCCAGTACTTC | CASSRNPGQGMETQYF
TRBJ1-6 | TRBV20-1 | TRBD1 | NA | TGCAGTGCTATATCGGGACAGATCCATAATTCACCCCTCCACTTT | CSAISGQIHNSPLHF
TRBJ2-5 | TRBV28 | TRBD1 | NA | TGTGCCAGCAGTTCCCCGGGACAGGGGTTGAAGACCCAGTACTTC | CASSSPGQGLKTQYF
TRBJ2-7 | TRBV12-3/TRBV12-4 | NA | NA | TGTGCCAGCAGTTTAGCGCAAGGACAGCTCTACGAGCAGTACTTC | CASSLAQGQLYEQYF